These 25 T cell receptor beta chains came from one sample sequenced in a study of tumor-infiltrating lymphocytes in primary liver carcinoma. With a constant-region primer, TCR beta cDNA was made from 450 to 500 ng of total RNA. Three nested multiplex PCR rounds, a slightly modified ARM-PCR method, built the TCR beta libraries. A C-beta reverse primer and TRBV1-TRBV30 forward primers served in each of the first two PCR rounds, at 9 to 10 cycles apiece. TCRdb re-called the multiplex PCR reads through MiXCR, storing one row per CDR3 protein. The profile covers roughly 120,000 distinct CDR3 sequences, with 64% appearing a single time and 8.4% taken by the ten largest. Starting material for RNA and DNA co-extraction consisted of about 17-34 mg of unsorted bulk tissue. The sequenced material came from liver tumor tissue from sampling region 3. Regarding subset: tumor region T3, left-lateral pole. The receptor source for this set is an older woman with primary liver carcinoma and hepatitis B virus infection.

This clonotype was counted many times. The chain has TRBV6-5 and TRBJ1-1; no reliable D call. The CDR3 covers 14 residues. The germline CDR1 and CDR2 sequences are MNHEY and SVGAGI. V lost 6 bases and J 4 bases, leaving 15 bases between the germline ends. The CDR3 DNA is TGTGCCAGCAGCTGGCAGCATGGAATCACTGAAGCTTTCTTT. Translating it yields CASSWQHGITEAFF.

As for this clonotype: One base away lies a much larger clone, so this may be a sequencing read error. The chain employs TRBV5-4 and TRBJ1-6; D remains unclear. The CDR3 is 14 residues long. Trimming removed 6 bases at V and 4 bases at J, with 11 bases between. Germline V lookup: CDR1 SGHNT, CDR2 YYREEE (reference sequence). The CDR3 DNA sequence: TGTGCCAGCACGACAACCGGGTATAATTCACCCCTCCACTTT. Amino acid sequence: CASTTTGYNSPLHF.

Details on this clonotype: At one of its ends the junction is not consistent with the germline gene, which may arise from a read error. The chain is built from TRBV6-6 and TRBJ1-6; TRBD1 might be the D (5 bases). The germline V gene encodes CDR1 MNHNY and CDR2 SVGAGI (reference sequence). This CDR3 region has 16 residues. The CDR3: CASSTTIGDSRSPLHF. DNA of the CDR3: TGTGCCAGCAGTACCACAATAGGGGACTCGAGGTCACCTCTCCACTTT.

To note about this clonotype: A much larger clone differs from this one at a single base, so this may be a read error. The conserved phenylalanine or tryptophan normally closing the CDR3 is absent here, so this likely arose from a read error. The genes are TRBV7-9 and TRBJ1-5; no clear D. The CDR3 has 14 residues. Germline V gives CDR1 SEHNR, CDR2 FQNEAQ (reference sequence). V was trimmed by 1 base and J by 5 bases, leaving 9 bases between them. CDR3 DNA: TGTGCCAGCAGCTTAGAGGGTGCCTATCAGCCCCAGCATCTT. The encoded protein is CASSLEGAYQPQHL.

This rearrangement joins TRBV5-1 to TRBJ2-3, with 15 bases identical to TRBD2. There are 16 residues in the CDR3. In germline, CDR1 is SGHRS, CDR2 YFSETQ. V dropped 3 bases and J dropped 5; count of bases not matched to a gene: 4. The CDR3 is CASSSGTSGRQDTQYF. Here the CDR3 DNA reads TGCGCCAGCAGCTCCGGGACTAGCGGGAGGCAAGATACGCAGTATTTT.

To note about this clonotype: The CDR3 end shows no conserved phenylalanine or tryptophan, and so a read error is likely. This rearrangement joins TRBV11-3 to TRBJ2-1, with D possibly matching TRBD1 (6 bases). This CDR3 region has 13 residues. The germline CDR1 and CDR2 sequences are SGHNT and YENEEA. The CDR3 sequence: CVSSARGYNEQFS. The CDR3 DNA sequence: TGTGTCAGCAGTGCCAGGGGCTACAATGAGCAGTTCTCC.

The gene calls are TRBV6-2 or TRBV6-3 and TRBJ2-2; D possibly corresponds to TRBD2 (5 bases). V was cut by 11 bases and J by 5 bases, with 18 bases left in between. Germline V gives CDR1 MNHEY, CDR2 SVGEGT. CDR3 size: 14 residues. Here the CDR3 DNA reads TGTGCCGGTGGCGGGCTACTTAAGACCGGGGAGCTGTTTTTT. Translated: CAGGGLLKTGELFF.

Concerning this clonotype: One end of the junction fails to match germline, which may point to a read error. The chain is built from TRBV4-2 and TRBJ2-1; TRBD2 might be the D (6 bases). Per the germline V gene, CDR1 is LGHNA and CDR2 is YNFKEQ. The CDR3 contains 16 residues. CDR3 sequence (DNA): TGTGCCAGTAGCCAAGATATGGTTGGGGAGGACGATGAGCAGTTCTTC. It codes for CASSQDMVGEDDEQFF.

The rearrangement joins TRBV11-3 to TRBJ2-1, with 7 bases identical to TRBD2. The CDR3 sequence is 18 residues long. From germline, CDR1 is SGHNT and CDR2 YENEEA. V lost 1 base, J lost 3 bases, and 12 bases stayed unmatched. CDR3 nucleotide sequence: TGTGCCAGCAGCTTAGGTCAAGGTGGGAGGGCTGACTACAATGAGCAGTTCTTC. Its protein is CASSLGQGGRADYNEQFF. The full variable domain, in which reference TRBV11-3 and TRBJ2-1 provide the parts outside the CDR3, is EAGVVQSPRYKIIEKKQPVAFWCNPISGHNTLYWYLQNLGQGPELLIRYENEEAVDDSQLPKDRFSAERLKGVDSTLKIQPAELGDSAVYLCASSLGQGGRADYNEQFFGPGTRLTVL.

This clonotype was observed a single time. A junction boundary mismatches the germline segment, possibly from a read error. The chain links TRBV6-2 or TRBV6-3 to TRBJ2-7; unclear D gene. Germline V CDR1 and CDR2: MNHEY, SVGEGT. This CDR3 region has 13 residues. The CDR3 sequence is CATSYFLAGEQYF. The DNA for the CDR3 is TGTGCCACCAGTTACTTTCTGGCCGGCGAGCAGTACTTC.

This clonotype was recorded at least ten times. The gene calls are TRBV12-3 or TRBV12-4 and TRBJ2-5; TRBD2 matches at 14 bases. The CDR3 is 17 residues long. V lost 4 bases to trimming and J lost 5 bases; unmatched junction nucleotides: 9. CDR3 DNA: TGTGCCAGCAGTTCCTACGGGACTAGCGGGAGAGGGGAGACCCAGTACTTC. It codes for CASSSYGTSGRGETQYF.

Details on this clonotype: At one end, the junction sequence differs from germline, possibly due to a read error. CDR3 sequence (DNA): TGTAGCGTTGCGAGAATTGAAGCTTTCTTT. Encoded protein: CSVARIEAFF. The chain uses TRBV29-1 and TRBJ1-1; D is undetermined. This CDR3 region has 10 residues. Germline V CDR1 and CDR2: SQVTM, ANQGSEA.

Concerning this clonotype: A much bigger clone sits one base away, suggesting this may be a read error. A read error is likely, as this CDR3 ends without the conserved phenylalanine or tryptophan. The chain combines TRBV6-5 with TRBJ2-2, with no clear D. V shed 0 bases and J shed 5 bases, with 7 bases lying between them. In germline, CDR1 is MNHEY, CDR2 SVGAGI. This CDR3 is 14 amino acids long. DNA of the CDR3: TGTGCCAGCAGTTACTCGAGCTTGACCGGGGAGCTGTTTTTA. As protein: CASSYSSLTGELFL.

A word on this clonotype: Being one base from a much bigger clone, this may be a read error. The rearrangement uses TRBV5-5 and TRBJ2-1; 10 bases map to TRBD2. This CDR3 spans 22 amino acids. From germline, CDR1 is SGHKS and CDR2 YYEKEE (reference sequence). With 2 bases clipped from V and 1 base from J, the junction kept 21 bases outside the gene matches. The CDR3 DNA is TGTGCCAGCAGCTTTACAAGCGGGGGGGCCCTGGTTGCCGATGGGTCCTACAATGAGCAGTTCTTC. Translating it yields CASSFTSGGALVADGSYNEQFF. The full variable domain, completed using reference TRBV5-5 and TRBJ2-1, is DAGVTQSPTHLIKTRGQQVTLRCSPISGHKSVSWYQQVLGQGPQFIFQYYEKEERGRGNFPDRFSARQFPNYSSELNVNALLLGDSALYLCASSFTSGGALVADGSYNEQFFGPGTRLTVL.

Concerning this clonotype: A read error may produce the germline difference seen at one junction end. CDR3 sequence: CANSSEEGVWGATTQYF. CDR3 coding DNA: TGTGCCAACAGCTCTGAAGAGGGTGTCTGGGGGGCAACGACCCAGTACTTC. The V and J genes are TRBV11-2 and TRBJ2-5, with D perhaps assigned TRBD1 or TRBD2 (6 bases each). CDR1 and CDR2 from the germline V gene are SGHAT and FQNNGV. The CDR3 extends over 17 amino acids.

This clonotype is medium-sized in the sample. J is TRBJ2-1 and V is TRBV6-1; 7 nucleotides align to TRBD2. CDR3 length: 13 residues. Germline V gene lookup returns CDR1 MNHNS and CDR2 SASEGT. The V segment lost 10 bases and the J segment 11 bases; nucleotides outside the gene matches: 14. CDR3 sequence (DNA): TGTGCCACAATTGGGCTAGCGGTGACCCAGCAGTTCTTC. It yields the protein CATIGLAVTQQFF.

On this clonotype: The junction and the germline gene differ at one end; a read error may be behind it. The chain has TRBV11-3 and TRBJ2-5; D is ambiguous. Germline CDR1 reads SGHNT; CDR2 reads YENEEA. This CDR3 is 12 amino acids long. The CDR3 is CVSSLIQETQYF. The CDR3 DNA is TGTGTCAGCAGCTTAATACAAGAGACCCAGTACTTC.

This clonotype was seen a few times. V and J are TRBV18 and TRBJ1-5; D remains ambiguous. Germline V lookup: CDR1 KGHSH, CDR2 LQKENI. V lost 1 base, J lost 0 bases, and 10 bases lay in between. The CDR3 extends over 16 amino acids. CDR3 in amino acids: CASSPRQVSSNQPQHF. In DNA form, the CDR3 reads TGTGCCAGCTCACCACGTCAAGTCAGTAGCAATCAGCCCCAGCATTTT.

This sequence joins TRBV7-9 and TRBJ2-4; weak D call: TRBD1 (5 bases). There are 14 residues in the CDR3. CDR1 is SEHNR and CDR2 is FQNEAQ in the germline V gene (reference sequence). Trimming shortened V by 6 bases and J by 4 bases, and 13 bases separated the two germline ends. For the CDR3, the DNA is TGTGCCAGCAGTCCCCTACAGGCTAAAAACATTCAGTACTTC. Protein: CASSPLQAKNIQYF.

Notes on this clonotype: The junction departs from germline at one end; a sequencing error may be responsible. This chain links TRBV11-2 with TRBJ2-7; D gene unclear. Germline V lookup: CDR1 SGHAT, CDR2 FQNNGV. This CDR3 comprises 13 residues. The CDR3: CASILARSYEQCF. The CDR3 DNA follows: TGTGCCAGCATCTTAGCCAGGAGTTACGAGCAGTGCTTC.

This clonotype appeared many times. This chain connects TRBV29-1 to TRBJ2-6; 10 positions match TRBD1. Germline CDR1 and CDR2: SQVTM and ANQGSEA. V dropped 6 bases and J dropped 0; count of bases not matched to a gene: 8. CDR3 length: 17 residues. The CDR3 loop reads CSVLYRDRGSGANVLTF. As DNA, the CDR3 is TGCAGCGTATTGTACCGGGACAGGGGCTCTGGGGCCAACGTCCTGACTTTC.

This clonotype has a single count. This sequence joins TRBV19 and TRBJ1-4; no reliable D call. Trimming took 5 bases from V and 6 from J, leaving 13 bases between them. This CDR3 is built from 14 residues. Germline V gives CDR1 LNHDA, CDR2 SQIVND (reference sequence). The CDR3 protein is CASSRPPGDEKLFF. Written as DNA, the CDR3 is TGTGCCAGTAGTCGACCTCCGGGCGATGAAAAACTGTTTTTT.

Ten or more counts support this clonotype. The V and J genes are TRBV29-1 and TRBJ2-5; D gene uncertain. Trimming pared 6 bases from V and 8 bases from J, leaving 19 bases between. The CDR3 spans 13 residues. Per the germline V gene, CDR1 is SQVTM and CDR2 is ANQGSEA. The CDR3 protein is CSVEQSSVGTQYF. The CDR3 DNA sequence: TGCAGCGTGGAACAGAGTTCGGTCGGAACCCAGTACTTC. The whole variable domain, remainder taken from reference TRBV29-1 and TRBJ2-5, is SAVISQKPSRDICQRGTSLTIQCQVDSQVTMMFWYRQQPGQSLTLIATANQGSEATYESGFVIDKFPISRPNLTFSTLTVSNMSPEDSSIYLCSVEQSSVGTQYFGPGTRLLVL.

As concerns this clonotype: The junction differs from germline at one of its ends, possibly a read error. The rearrangement links TRBV29-1 to TRBJ2-5; either TRBD1 or TRBD2 may fit D (6 bases each). This CDR3 is built from 14 residues. Germline lookup yields CDR1 SQVTM and CDR2 ANQGSEA. In DNA form, the CDR3 reads TGCAGCGTTGCGGCAACGGGGGCCATAGATACCCAGCACTTC. This encodes CSVAATGAIDTQHF.

Comment on this clonotype: The junction does not match germline at one end; this may be a read error. The V gene is TRBV6-5, the J gene TRBJ2-4, with 7 bases fitting TRBD1. Germline V gene lookup returns CDR1 MNHEY and CDR2 SVGAGI. The CDR3 runs to 16 residues. The CDR3 bases are TGTGCCAGCAGTCGACAGGGTCTTCTAGCCAACAACATTCAATACTTC. It is translated as CASSRQGLLANNIQYF.